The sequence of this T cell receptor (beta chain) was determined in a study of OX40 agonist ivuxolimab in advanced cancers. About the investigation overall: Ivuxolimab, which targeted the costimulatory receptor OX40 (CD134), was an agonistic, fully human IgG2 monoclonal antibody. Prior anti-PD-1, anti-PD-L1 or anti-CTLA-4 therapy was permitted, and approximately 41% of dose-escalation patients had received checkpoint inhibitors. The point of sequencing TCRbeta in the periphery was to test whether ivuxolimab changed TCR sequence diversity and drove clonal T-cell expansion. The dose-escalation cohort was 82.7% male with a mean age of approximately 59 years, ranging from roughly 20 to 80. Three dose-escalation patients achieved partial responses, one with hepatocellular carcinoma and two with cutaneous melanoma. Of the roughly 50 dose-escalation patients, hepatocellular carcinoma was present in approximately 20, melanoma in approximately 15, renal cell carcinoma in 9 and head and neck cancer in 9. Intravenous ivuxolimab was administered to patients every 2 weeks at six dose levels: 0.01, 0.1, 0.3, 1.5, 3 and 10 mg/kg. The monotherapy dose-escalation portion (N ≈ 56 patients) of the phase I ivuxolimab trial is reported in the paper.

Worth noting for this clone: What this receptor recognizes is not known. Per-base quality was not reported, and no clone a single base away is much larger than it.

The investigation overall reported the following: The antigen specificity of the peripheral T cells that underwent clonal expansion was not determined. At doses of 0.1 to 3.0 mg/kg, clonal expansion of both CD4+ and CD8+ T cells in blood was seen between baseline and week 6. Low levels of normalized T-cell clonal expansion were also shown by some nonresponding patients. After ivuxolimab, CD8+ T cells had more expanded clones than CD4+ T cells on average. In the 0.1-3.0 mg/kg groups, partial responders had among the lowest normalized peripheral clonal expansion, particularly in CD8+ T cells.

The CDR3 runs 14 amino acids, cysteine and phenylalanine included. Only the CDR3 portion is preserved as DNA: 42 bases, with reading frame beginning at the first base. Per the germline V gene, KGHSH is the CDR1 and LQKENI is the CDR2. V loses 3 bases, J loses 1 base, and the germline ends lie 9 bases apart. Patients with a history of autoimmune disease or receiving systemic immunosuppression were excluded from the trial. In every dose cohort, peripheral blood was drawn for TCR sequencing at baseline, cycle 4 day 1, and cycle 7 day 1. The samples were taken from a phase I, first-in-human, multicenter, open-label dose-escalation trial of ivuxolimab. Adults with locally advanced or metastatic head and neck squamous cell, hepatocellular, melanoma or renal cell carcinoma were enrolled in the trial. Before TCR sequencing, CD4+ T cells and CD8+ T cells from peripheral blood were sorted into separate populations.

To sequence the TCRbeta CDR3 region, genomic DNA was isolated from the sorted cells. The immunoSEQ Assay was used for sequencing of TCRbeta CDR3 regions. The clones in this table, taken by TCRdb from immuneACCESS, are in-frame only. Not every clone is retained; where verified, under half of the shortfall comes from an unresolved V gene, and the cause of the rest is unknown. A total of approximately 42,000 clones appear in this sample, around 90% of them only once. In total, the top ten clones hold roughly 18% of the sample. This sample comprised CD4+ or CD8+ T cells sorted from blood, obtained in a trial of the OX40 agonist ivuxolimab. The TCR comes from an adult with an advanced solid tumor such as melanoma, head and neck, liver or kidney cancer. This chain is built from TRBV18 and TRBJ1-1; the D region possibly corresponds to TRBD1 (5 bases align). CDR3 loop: CASSPGGGNTEAFF. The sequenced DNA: TGTGCCAGCTCACCGGGTGGGGGGAACACTGAAGCTTTCTTT.